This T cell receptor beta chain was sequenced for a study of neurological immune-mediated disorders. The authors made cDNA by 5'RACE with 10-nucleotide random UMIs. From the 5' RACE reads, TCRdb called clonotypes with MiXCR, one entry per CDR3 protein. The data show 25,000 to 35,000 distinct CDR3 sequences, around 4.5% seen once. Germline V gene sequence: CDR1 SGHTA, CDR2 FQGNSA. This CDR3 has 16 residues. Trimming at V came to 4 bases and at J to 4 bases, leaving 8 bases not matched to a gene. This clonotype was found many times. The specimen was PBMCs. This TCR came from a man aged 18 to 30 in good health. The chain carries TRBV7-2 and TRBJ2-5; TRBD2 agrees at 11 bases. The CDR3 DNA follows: TGTGCCAGCAGCTCAGATAGCGGGGGGGCAGGAGAGACCCAGTACTTC. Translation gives CASSSDSGGAGETQYF.